One TCR beta chain is described in this entry. Its antigen is unidentified. The data were obtained in a study of T-cell memory formation after mild COVID-19. Using its own MiXCR run on the 5' RACE reads, TCRdb lists one record per CDR3 protein. The sample consists of under 300,000 distinct CDR3 sequences, more than 8% of them appearing once. Trimming removed 2 bases from V and 6 bases from J, with 8 bases in between. Germline V CDR1 and CDR2: SGDLS, YYNGEE. This CDR3 has 13 amino acids. Points from the study as a whole: Shrinking CD4+ clones resided mostly in CM and EM, and CD8+ ones in EMRA.

The specimen was PBMCs or a T cell subset sorted from them (not recorded which). The TCR was taken from a man aged 18 to 35 who had mild COVID-19 (a few samples of this study predate the infection). Cell type and time point are not known. The chain employs TRBV9 and TRBJ2-2, with D possibly being TRBD1 or TRBD2 (5 bases each). CDR3 nucleotide sequence: TGTGCCAGCAGCGTTGGGGGTCCCGGGGAGCTGTTTTTT. This translates into CASSVGGPGELFF.